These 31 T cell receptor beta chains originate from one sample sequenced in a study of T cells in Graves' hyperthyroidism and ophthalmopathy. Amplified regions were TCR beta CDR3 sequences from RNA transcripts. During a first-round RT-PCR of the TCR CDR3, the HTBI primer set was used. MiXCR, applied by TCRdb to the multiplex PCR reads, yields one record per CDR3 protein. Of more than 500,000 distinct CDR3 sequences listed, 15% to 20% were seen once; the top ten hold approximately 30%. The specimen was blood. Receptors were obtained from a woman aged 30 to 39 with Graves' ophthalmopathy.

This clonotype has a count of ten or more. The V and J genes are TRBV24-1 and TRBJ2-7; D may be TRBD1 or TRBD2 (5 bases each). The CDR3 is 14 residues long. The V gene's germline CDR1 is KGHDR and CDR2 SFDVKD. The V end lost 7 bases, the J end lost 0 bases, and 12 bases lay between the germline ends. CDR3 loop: CATSSGTDSYEQYF. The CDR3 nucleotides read TGTGCCACCAGCTCCGGGACGGACTCCTACGAGCAGTACTTC.

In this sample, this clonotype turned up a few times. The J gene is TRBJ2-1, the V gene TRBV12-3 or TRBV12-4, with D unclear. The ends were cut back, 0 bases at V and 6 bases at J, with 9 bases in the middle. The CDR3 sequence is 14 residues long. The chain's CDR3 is CASSLASPVNEQFF. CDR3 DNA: TGTGCCAGCAGTTTAGCCTCGCCTGTCAATGAGCAGTTCTTC.

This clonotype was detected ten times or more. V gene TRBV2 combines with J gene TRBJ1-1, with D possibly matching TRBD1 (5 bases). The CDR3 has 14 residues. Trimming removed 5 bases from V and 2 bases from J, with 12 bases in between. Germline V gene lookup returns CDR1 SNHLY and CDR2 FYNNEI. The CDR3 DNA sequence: TGTGCCAGCAGTCCCGACAGCCACAACACTGAAGCTTTCTTT. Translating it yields CASSPDSHNTEAFF.

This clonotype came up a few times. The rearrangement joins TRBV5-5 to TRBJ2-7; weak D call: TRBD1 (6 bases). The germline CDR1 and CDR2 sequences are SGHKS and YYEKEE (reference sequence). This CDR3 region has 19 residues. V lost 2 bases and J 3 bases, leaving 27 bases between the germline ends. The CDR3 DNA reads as TGTGCCAGCAGCTTCACTGACGGGACATTCGACTCCGTGTACTACGAGCAGTACTTC. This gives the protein CASSFTDGTFDSVYYEQYF.

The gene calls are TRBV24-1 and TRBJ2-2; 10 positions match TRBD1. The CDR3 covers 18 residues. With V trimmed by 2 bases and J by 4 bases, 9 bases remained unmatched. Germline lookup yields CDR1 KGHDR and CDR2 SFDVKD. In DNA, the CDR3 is TGTGCCACCAGTGATTCGAGCCGGGACAGGGGAGGCACCGGGGAGCTGTTTTTT. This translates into CATSDSSRDRGGTGELFF.

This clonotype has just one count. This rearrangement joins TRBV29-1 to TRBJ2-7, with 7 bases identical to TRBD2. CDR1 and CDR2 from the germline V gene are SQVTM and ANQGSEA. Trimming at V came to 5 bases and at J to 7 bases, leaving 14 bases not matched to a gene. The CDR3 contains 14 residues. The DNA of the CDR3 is TGCAGCGTTAGGATGGTGGGAGGGCCGGAAGAGCAGTACTTC. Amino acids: CSVRMVGGPEEQYF.

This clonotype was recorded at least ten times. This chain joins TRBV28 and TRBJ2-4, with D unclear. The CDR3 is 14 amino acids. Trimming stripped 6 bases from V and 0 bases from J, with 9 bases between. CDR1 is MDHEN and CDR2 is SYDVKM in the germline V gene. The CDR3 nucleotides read TGTGCCAGCAGGAACAGAGTAGCCAAAAACATTCAGTACTTC. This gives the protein CASRNRVAKNIQYF.

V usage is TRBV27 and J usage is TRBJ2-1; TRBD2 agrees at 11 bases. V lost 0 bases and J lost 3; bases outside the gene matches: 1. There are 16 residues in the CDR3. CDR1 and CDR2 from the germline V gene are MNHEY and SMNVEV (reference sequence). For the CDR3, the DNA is TGTGCCAGCAGTTTATCGGGACTAGCGGTCTACAATGAGCAGTTCTTC. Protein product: CASSLSGLAVYNEQFF.

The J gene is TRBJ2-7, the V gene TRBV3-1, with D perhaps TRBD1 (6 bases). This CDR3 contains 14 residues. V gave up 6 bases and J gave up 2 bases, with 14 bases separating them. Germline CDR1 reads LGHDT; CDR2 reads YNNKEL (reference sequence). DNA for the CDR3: TGTGCCAGCAGTAGGGGGACGGATGCCTACGAGCAGTACTTC. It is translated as CASSRGTDAYEQYF.

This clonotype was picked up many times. The CDR3 protein is CASSLGTGGYGTEAFF. The CDR3 region has the DNA TGTGCCAGCAGCTTAGGGACAGGGGGCTATGGCACTGAAGCTTTCTTT. This rearrangement joins TRBV11-2 to TRBJ1-1; 11 bases agree with TRBD1. The CDR3 consists of 16 residues. Trimming cost V 1 base and J 4 bases; bases outside gene matches: 5. Germline CDR1 is SGHAT and CDR2 is FQNNGV.

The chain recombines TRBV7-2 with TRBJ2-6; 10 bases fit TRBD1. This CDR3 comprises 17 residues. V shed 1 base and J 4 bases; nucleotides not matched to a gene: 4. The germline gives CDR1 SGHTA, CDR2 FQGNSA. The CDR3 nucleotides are TGTGCCAGCAGCTTAGGACAGGGGGCAACGGGGGCCAACGTCCTGACTTTC. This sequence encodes CASSLGQGATGANVLTF.

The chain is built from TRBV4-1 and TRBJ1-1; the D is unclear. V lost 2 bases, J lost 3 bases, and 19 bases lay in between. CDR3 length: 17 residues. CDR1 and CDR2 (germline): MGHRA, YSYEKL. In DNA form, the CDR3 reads TGCGCCAGCAGCCAACAAACACGGAATCGGTTGGACACTGAAGCTTTCTTT. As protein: CASSQQTRNRLDTEAFF.

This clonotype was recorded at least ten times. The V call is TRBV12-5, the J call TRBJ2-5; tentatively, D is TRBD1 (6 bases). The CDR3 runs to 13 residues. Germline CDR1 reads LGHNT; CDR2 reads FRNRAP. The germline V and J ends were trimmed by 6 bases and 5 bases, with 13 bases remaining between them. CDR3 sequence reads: CASGKQGVETQYF. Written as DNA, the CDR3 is TGTGCTAGTGGGAAACAGGGAGTCGAGACCCAGTACTTC.

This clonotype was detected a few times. The CDR3 bases are TGTGCCAGCAGCCCTCCGGGGGGGTCGGACACTGAAGCTTTCTTT. Protein product: CASSPPGGSDTEAFF. The chain links TRBV7-9 to TRBJ1-1, with D tentatively TRBD1 (5 bases). In germline, CDR1 is SEHNR, CDR2 FQNEAQ (reference sequence). The CDR3 consists of 15 residues. V shed 5 bases and J shed 3 bases, with 16 bases lying between them. The variable domain in full, with the rest retrieved from reference TRBV7-9 and TRBJ1-1, is DTGVSQNPRHKITKRGQNVTFRCDPISEHNRLYWYRQTLGQGPEFLTYFQNEAQLEKSRLLSDRFSAERPKGSFSTLEIQRTEQGDSAMYLCASSPPGGSDTEAFFGQGTRLTVV.

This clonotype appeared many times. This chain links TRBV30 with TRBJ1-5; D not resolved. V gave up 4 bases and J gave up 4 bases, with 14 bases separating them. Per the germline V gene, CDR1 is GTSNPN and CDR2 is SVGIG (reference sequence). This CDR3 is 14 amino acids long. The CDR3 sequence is CAWKSTTANQPQHF. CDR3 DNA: TGTGCCTGGAAGTCTACGACGGCTAATCAGCCCCAGCATTTT.

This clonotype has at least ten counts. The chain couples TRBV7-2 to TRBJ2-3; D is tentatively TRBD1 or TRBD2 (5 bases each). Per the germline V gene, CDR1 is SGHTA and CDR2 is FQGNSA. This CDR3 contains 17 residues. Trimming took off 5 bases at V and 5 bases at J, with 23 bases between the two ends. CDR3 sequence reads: CASSQAPRNRGVDTQYF. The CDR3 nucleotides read TGTGCCAGCAGCCAAGCCCCCCGGAACCGAGGGGTAGATACGCAGTATTTT.

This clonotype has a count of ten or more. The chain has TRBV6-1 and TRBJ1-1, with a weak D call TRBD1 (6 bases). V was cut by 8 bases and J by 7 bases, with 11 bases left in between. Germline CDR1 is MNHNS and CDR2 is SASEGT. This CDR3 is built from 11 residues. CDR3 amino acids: CASREDSEAFF. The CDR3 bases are TGTGCCAGCCGGGAGGACAGTGAAGCTTTCTTT.

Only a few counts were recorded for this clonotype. In DNA, the CDR3 is TGCAGCGTTGAAGACAGTCGGGCCAAAAACATTCAGTACTTC. Translation gives CSVEDSRAKNIQYF. The chain uses TRBV29-1 and TRBJ2-4; D ambiguous. This CDR3 has 14 residues. Germline values: CDR1 SQVTM, CDR2 ANQGSEA. Trimming left V 0 bases short and J 1 base short, with 7 bases between.

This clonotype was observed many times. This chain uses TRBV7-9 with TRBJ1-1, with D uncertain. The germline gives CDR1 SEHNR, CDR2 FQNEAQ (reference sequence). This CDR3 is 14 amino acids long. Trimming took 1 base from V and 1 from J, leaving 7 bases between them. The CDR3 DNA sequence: TGTGCCAGCAGCTTAGTGGCCGGGAACACTGAAGCTTTCTTT. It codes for CASSLVAGNTEAFF.

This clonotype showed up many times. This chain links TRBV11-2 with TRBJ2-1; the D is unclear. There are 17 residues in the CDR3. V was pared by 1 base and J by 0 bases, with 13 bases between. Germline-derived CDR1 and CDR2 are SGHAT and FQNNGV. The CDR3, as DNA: TGTGCCAGCAGCTTAGTATTAGAACTACTCTCCTACAATGAGCAGTTCTTC. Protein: CASSLVLELLSYNEQFF.

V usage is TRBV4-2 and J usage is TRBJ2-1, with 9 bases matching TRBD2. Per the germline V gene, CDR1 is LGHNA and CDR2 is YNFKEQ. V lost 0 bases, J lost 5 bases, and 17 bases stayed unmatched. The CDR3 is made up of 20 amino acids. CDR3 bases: TGTGCCAGCAGCCAAGAGGAAGGCCTAGCGGGAAAGGTGTTCGACAATGAGCAGTTCTTC. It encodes CASSQEEGLAGKVFDNEQFF.

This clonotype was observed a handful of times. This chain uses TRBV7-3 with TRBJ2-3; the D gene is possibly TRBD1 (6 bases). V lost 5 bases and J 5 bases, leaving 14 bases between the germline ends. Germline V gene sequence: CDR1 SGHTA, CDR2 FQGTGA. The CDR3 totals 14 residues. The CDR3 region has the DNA TGTGCCAGCAGCCAACAGGGTATTGGAGATACGCAGTATTTT. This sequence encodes CASSQQGIGDTQYF.

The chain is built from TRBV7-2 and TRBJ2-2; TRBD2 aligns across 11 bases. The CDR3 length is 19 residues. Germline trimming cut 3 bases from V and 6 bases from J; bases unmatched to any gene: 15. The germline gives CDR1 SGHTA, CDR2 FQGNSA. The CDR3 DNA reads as TGTGCCAGCAGCTTCCCCGGGACTAGCGGACTGGGGGGCGCCGGGGAGCTGTTTTTT. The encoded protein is CASSFPGTSGLGGAGELFF.

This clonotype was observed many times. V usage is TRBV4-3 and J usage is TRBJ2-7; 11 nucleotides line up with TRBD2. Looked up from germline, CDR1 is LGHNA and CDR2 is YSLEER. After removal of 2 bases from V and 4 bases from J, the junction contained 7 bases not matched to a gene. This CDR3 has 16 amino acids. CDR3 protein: CASSQNSLAGAYEQYF. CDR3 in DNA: TGCGCCAGCAGCCAAAATTCACTAGCGGGAGCGTACGAGCAGTACTTC.

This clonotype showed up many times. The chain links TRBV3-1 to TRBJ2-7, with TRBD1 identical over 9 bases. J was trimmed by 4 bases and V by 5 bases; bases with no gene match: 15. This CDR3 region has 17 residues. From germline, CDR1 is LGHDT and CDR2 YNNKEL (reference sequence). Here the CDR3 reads CASSRSVMGQGQYEQYF. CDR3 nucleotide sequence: TGTGCCAGCAGCAGGAGCGTGATGGGACAGGGTCAATACGAGCAGTACTTC.

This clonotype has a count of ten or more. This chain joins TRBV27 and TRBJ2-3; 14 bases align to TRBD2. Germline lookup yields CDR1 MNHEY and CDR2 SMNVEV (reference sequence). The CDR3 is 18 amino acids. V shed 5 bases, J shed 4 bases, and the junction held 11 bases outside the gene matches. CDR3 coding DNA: TGTGCCAGCAGTCCGCCCCGACTAGCGGGAGGGATCGCAGATACGCAGTATTTT. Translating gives CASSPPRLAGGIADTQYF.

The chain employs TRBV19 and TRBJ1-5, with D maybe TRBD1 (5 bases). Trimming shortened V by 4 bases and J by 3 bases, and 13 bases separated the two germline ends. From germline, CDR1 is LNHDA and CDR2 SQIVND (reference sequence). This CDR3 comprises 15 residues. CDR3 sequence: CASSNQGNDNQPQHF. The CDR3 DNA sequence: TGTGCCAGTAGTAATCAGGGTAACGACAATCAGCCCCAGCATTTT.

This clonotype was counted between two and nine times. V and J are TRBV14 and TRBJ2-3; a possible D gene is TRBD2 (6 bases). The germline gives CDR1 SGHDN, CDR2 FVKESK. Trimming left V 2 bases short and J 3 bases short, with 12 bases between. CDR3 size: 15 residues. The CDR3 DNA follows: TGTGCCAGCAGCCAACCGGGACTCATGACAGATACGCAGTATTTT. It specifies CASSQPGLMTDTQYF.

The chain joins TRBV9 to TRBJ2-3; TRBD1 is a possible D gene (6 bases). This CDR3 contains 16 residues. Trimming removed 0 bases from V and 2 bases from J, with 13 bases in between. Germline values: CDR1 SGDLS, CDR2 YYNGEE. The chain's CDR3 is CASSVGDRFATDTQYF. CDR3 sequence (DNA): TGTGCCAGCAGCGTAGGTGACAGGTTTGCCACAGATACGCAGTATTTT.

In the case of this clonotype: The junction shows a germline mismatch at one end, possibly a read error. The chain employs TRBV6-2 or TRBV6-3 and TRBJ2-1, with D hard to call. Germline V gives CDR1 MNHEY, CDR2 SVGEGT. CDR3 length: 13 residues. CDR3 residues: CASNYPLVNEQFF. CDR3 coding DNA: TGTGCCAGCAATTACCCCTTGGTCAATGAGCAGTTCTTC.

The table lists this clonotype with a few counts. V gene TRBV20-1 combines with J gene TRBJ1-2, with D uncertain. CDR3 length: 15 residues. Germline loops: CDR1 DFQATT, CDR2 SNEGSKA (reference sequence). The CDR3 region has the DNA TGCAGCGTTGAAGATTTCCGGGCAGATAACTATGGCTACACCTTC. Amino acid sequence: CSVEDFRADNYGYTF.